This entry is about one TCR beta chain. Its antigen is still unknown. The method was immunoSEQ multiplex PCR; TCRdb's version includes in-frame clones alone and lacks a portion of them. The sample carries around 15,000 clones, 75% to 85% recorded once. Unexposed donor CD4+ T cells date from about 2011-2018, before the COVID-19 pandemic. After about 10 days of culture, CD4+ T cells were isolated. As cell numbers allowed, unexposed-donor CD4+ T cells faced SARS-CoV-2 S/N and four cold-coronavirus spikes. Trimming shortened V by 2 bases and J by 10 bases, and 10 bases separated the two germline ends. Germline V lookup: CDR1 SGHKS, CDR2 YYEKEE (reference sequence). This CDR3 has 12 amino acids. The data were obtained in a study of CD4 T cells in relation to SARS-CoV-2 and coronaviruses. For the study at large: ViraFEST: approximately nine-day antigen culture of PBMCs, then TCR beta CDR3 sequencing.

Findings of the study overall: Around 60% of donors had memory CD4+ clonotypes crossrecognizing SARS-CoV-2 and common cold coronavirus spike.

The receptor's source is a human donor in good health. The genes are TRBV5-5 and TRBJ2-1; D unclear. Sequencing input: CD4+ T cells from PBMCs, cultured in vitro. The chain's CDR3 is CASSFVGREQFF. The CDR3 nucleotides read TGTGCCAGCAGCTTTGTAGGTAGGGAGCAGTTCTTC.